This T cell receptor (beta chain) was profiled in a study of response to subunit inactivated influenza vaccine. CDR1 and CDR2 from the germline V gene are SEHNR and FQNEAQ (reference sequence). With 5 bases removed from V and 1 base from J, the gap between germline ends came to 12 bases. There are 15 residues in the CDR3. One entry per CDR3 protein, called by TCRdb with MiXCR from the RT-PCR reads. The profile covers about 570,000 distinct CDR3 sequences, with roughly 12% appearing a single time and approximately 10% taken by the ten largest. This clonotype was counted ten times or more. These sequences were also reported in another study, on T cells expressing NK-cell markers. From that paper: 5'RACE template switching built TCR beta cDNA with unique molecular identifiers.

The rearrangement joins TRBV7-9 to TRBJ2-4; D unresolved. This receptor was identified in a man between 50 and 59 years old who received an inactivated influenza vaccine. Sequencing used PBMCs from blood, obtained on the day of vaccination. CDR3 residues: CASSRVDSAKNIQYF. The CDR3 bases are TGTGCCAGCAGCCGCGTCGATTCTGCCAAAAACATTCAGTACTTC.